These 13 T cell receptor beta chains came from one sample sequenced in a study of cytomegalovirus exposure and HLA in healthy donors. In the PCR, 60 Vbeta and 13 Jbeta primers were used. Sequenced by immunoSEQ multiplex PCR; TCRdb stores in-frame clones only, minus some. The data hold around 64,000 clones, with about four fifths observed a single time. Sequences were obtained from PBMCs. Receptors originate from a man aged 30 to 39 in good health and CMV-seropositive.

CDR3 sequence (DNA): TGTGCCAGCAGACGATCCAGGGTATCTAATGAAAAACTGTTTTTT. As protein: CASRRSRVSNEKLFF. The rearrangement uses TRBV6-5 and TRBJ1-4; the D gene is possibly TRBD1 (5 bases). Germline-derived CDR1 and CDR2 are MNHEY and SVGAGI. The CDR3 length is 15 residues. Trimming took 6 bases from V and 3 from J, leaving 14 bases between them.

The rearrangement uses TRBV11-2 and TRBJ1-5; 8 bases are a match to TRBD1. The trim removed 3 bases at V and 7 bases at J, leaving 8 bases unmatched. Germline V gives CDR1 SGHAT, CDR2 FQNNGV. The length of the CDR3 is 15 residues. CDR3 loop: CASSFSGTGRQPQHF. CDR3 sequence (DNA): TGTGCCAGCAGCTTTTCCGGGACAGGAAGACAGCCCCAGCATTTT.

This rearrangement joins TRBV7-3 to TRBJ1-2; D not certain. V lost 7 bases, J lost 4 bases, and 22 bases lay in between. This CDR3 is built from 16 residues. Germline CDR1 reads SGHTA; CDR2 reads FQGTGA. The CDR3 DNA reads TGTGCCAGCACGCCCTCAAATGAGGCGCGCGGCTATGGCTACACCTTC. Its translation is CASTPSNEARGYGYTF.

The CDR3 DNA reads as TGCAGCGTTGGAATAACTAGCACAGATACGCAGTATTTT. This codes for CSVGITSTDTQYF. The chain links TRBV29-1 to TRBJ2-3; D uncertain. Between the trimmed V and J ends, which lost 4 bases and 0 bases, there was a span of 8 bases. The germline CDR1 and CDR2 sequences are SQVTM and ANQGSEA. The CDR3 has 13 amino acids.

This clone was counted a few times. The V gene is TRBV6-6, the J gene TRBJ2-1; 8 nucleotides line up with TRBD1. The CDR3 has 16 residues. Germline V gene data show CDR1 as MNHNY and CDR2 as SVGAGI (reference sequence). Unmatched junction bases numbered 6, after V lost 1 base and J lost 4 bases. CDR3: CASSYYGQGPYNEQFF. CDR3 sequence (DNA): TGTGCCAGCAGTTACTACGGACAGGGCCCGTACAATGAGCAGTTCTTC.

The chain carries TRBV9 and TRBJ1-1, with TRBD1 matching over 7 bases. The CDR3 has 15 amino acids. V shed 4 bases and J 4 bases; nucleotides not matched to a gene: 10. Germline loops: CDR1 SGDLS, CDR2 YYNGEE. The CDR3 loop is CASSTSGQLTTEAFF. The CDR3 DNA reads as TGTGCCAGCAGCACCTCGGGACAGTTGACCACTGAAGCTTTCTTT.

The J gene is TRBJ1-1, the V gene TRBV7-2; 7 bases are a match to TRBD1. With V trimmed by 5 bases and J by 1 base, 4 bases remained unmatched. CDR1 is SGHTA, CDR2 FQGNSA, per germline. The CDR3 totals 14 residues. The CDR3 region is CASSPQGGNTEAFF. CDR3 bases: TGTGCCAGCAGCCCTCAGGGGGGGAACACTGAAGCTTTCTTT. Full variable domain (missing parts from reference TRBV7-2 and TRBJ1-1): GAGVSQSPSNKVTEKGKDVELRCDPISGHTALYWYRQSLGQGLEFLIYFQGNSAPDKSGLPSDRFSAERTGGSVSTLTIQRTQQEDSAVYLCASSPQGGNTEAFFGQGTRLTVV.

The genes are TRBV5-6 and TRBJ2-4; a possible D gene is TRBD1 (5 bases). This CDR3 has 17 amino acids. The germline gives CDR1 SGHDT, CDR2 YYEEEE. The V end was cut by 3 bases, the J end by 0 bases, with 16 bases between. CDR3: CASSSHLLGVAKNIQYF. The CDR3, as DNA: TGTGCCAGCAGCTCCCATCTCCTAGGGGTAGCCAAAAACATTCAGTACTTC.

The chain recombines TRBV6-5 with TRBJ1-5, with TRBD1 as a possible D gene (6 bases). V was trimmed by 0 bases and J by 1 base, leaving 10 bases between them. Germline CDR1 and CDR2: MNHEY and SVGAGI. The CDR3 covers 16 residues. The CDR3 sequence is CASSYSSTGSNQPQHF. CDR3 sequence (DNA): TGTGCCAGCAGTTACTCGAGCACAGGGAGCAATCAGCCCCAGCATTTT.

This rearrangement joins TRBV7-6 to TRBJ2-7, with D possibly matching TRBD1 (6 bases). CDR3 size: 16 residues. Germline lookup yields CDR1 SGHVS and CDR2 FNYEAQ. Trimming stripped 5 bases from V and 0 bases from J, with 17 bases between. In nucleotides, the CDR3 is TGTGCCAGCAGCCGTTTTGGGGGCGGTTCCTCCTACGAGCAGTACTTC. Translated, it gives CASSRFGGGSSYEQYF. Using reference TRBV7-6 and TRBJ2-7 for the parts outside the CDR3, the full variable domain is GAGVSQSPRYKVTKRGQDVALRCDPISGHVSLYWYRQALGQGPEFLTYFNYEAQQDKSGLPNDRFSAERPEGSISTLTIQRTEQRDSAMYRCASSRFGGGSSYEQYFGPGTRLTVT.

J is TRBJ2-7 and V is TRBV11-2, with 13 nucleotides matching TRBD2. The length of the CDR3 is 17 residues. After removal of 5 bases from V and 2 bases from J, the junction contained 9 bases not matched to a gene. Germline CDR1 is SGHAT and CDR2 is FQNNGV. As DNA, the CDR3 is TGTGCCAGCAGCGACAGGACTAGCGGGGGAGTAACCTACGAGCAGTACTTC. Residues: CASSDRTSGGVTYEQYF.

The chain uses TRBV5-1 and TRBJ2-5; possibly TRBD2 for D (5 bases). V lost 2 bases and J lost 4, with 15 bases in between. Germline CDR1 is SGHRS and CDR2 is YFSETQ. The CDR3 extends over 15 amino acids. CDR3 bases: TGCGCCAGCAGCTTTACCCCGGGGTCGGCAGAGACCCAGTACTTC. The encoded protein is CASSFTPGSAETQYF.

The chain links TRBV6-6 to TRBJ1-6; D gene ambiguous. This CDR3 contains 13 residues. Germline assignment: CDR1 MNHNY and CDR2 SVGAGI (reference sequence). V lost 10 bases and J lost 7, with 14 bases in between. The CDR3 protein is CAMSGRGNSPLHF. The CDR3 region has the DNA TGTGCCATGAGCGGACGAGGAAATTCACCCCTCCACTTT.